This TCR beta chain was obtained from a study of early T cells in non-severe SARS-CoV-2 infection. Study background: Investigators sequenced bulk RNA drawn from unsorted whole blood, and chains remained unpaired. The study's findings and limits: Database matching using VDJdb favored anti-spike CD8 responses, with private and CD4 specificities left missing.

The V end lost 1 base, the J end lost 0 bases, and 8 bases lay between the germline ends. The CDR3 has 15 residues. Germline V lookup: CDR1 SGHRS, CDR2 YFSETQ. The library protocol tagged individual cDNA molecules with unique molecular identifiers. Via MiXCR, TCRdb re-called the 5' RACE reads, giving one row per CDR3 protein. The repertoire holds about 27,000 distinct CDR3 sequences, with roughly 5.3% as singletons. This clonotype was seen repeatedly, ten times or more. What it binds is unknown. The clonotype originates from an adult who was a healthcare worker with PCR-confirmed SARS-CoV-2 infection or an uninfected control (not recorded which). The sequenced sample consisted of whole blood. V and J are TRBV5-1 and TRBJ1-5; no clear D gene. The CDR3 DNA reads as TGCGCCAGCAGCTTGTCCGGCAATAGCAATCAGCCCCAGCATTTT. It translates to CASSLSGNSNQPQHF.